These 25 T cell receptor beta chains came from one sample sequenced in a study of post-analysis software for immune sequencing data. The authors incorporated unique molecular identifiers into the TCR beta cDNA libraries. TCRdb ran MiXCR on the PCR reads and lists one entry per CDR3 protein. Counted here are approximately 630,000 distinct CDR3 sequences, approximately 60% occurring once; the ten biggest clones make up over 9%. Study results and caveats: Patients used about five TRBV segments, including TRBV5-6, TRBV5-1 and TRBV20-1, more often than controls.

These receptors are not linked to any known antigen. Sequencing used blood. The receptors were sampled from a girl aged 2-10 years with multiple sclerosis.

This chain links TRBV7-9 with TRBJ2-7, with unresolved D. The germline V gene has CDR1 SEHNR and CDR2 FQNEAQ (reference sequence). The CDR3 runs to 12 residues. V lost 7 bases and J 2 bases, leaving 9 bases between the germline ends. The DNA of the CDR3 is TGTGCCAGCACCTCAAACACCTACGAGCAGTACTTC. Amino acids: CASTSNTYEQYF.

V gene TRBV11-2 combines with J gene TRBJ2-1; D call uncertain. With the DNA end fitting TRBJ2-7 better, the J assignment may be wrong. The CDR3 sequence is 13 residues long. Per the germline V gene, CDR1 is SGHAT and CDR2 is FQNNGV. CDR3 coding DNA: TGTGCCAGCAGCTTAGGGGCGCGCTACGAGCAGTACTTC. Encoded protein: CASSLGARYEQYF.

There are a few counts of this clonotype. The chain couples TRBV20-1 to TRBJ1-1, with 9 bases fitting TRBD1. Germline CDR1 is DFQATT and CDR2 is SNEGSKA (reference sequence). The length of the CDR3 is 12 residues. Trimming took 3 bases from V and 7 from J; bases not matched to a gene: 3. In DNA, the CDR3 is TGCAGTGCTAGGGGGGACAGGGTTGAAGCTTTCTTT. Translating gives CSARGDRVEAFF.

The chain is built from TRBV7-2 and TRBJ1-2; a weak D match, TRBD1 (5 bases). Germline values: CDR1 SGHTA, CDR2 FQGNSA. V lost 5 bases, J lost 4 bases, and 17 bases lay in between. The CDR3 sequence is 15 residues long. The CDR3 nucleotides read TGTGCCAGCAGCCTGAGGGGAGGCCCCCCCTATGGCTACACCTTC. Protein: CASSLRGGPPYGYTF.

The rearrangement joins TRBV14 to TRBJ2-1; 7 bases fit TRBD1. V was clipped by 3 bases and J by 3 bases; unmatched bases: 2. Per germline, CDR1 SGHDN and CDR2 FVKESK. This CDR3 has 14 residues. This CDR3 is CASSHRGYYNEQFF. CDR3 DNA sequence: TGTGCCAGCAGCCACAGGGGGTACTACAATGAGCAGTTCTTC. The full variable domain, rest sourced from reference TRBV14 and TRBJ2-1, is EAGVTQFPSHSVIEKGQTVTLRCDPISGHDNLYWYRRVMGKEIKFLLHFVKESKQDESGMPNNRFLAERTGGTYSTLKVQPAELEDSGVYFCASSHRGYYNEQFFGPGTRLTVL.

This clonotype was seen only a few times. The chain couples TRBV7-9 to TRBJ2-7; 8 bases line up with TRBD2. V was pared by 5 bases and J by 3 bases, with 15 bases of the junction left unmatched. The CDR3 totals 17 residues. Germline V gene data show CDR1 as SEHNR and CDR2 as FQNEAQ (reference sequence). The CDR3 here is CASSQASVLAGSYEQYF. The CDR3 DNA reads TGTGCCAGCAGCCAGGCCTCCGTTTTAGCGGGGAGCTACGAGCAGTACTTC.

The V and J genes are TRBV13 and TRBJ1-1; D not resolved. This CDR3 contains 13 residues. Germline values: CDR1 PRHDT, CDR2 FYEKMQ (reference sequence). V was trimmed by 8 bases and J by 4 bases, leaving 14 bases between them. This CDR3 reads CASHSLGSTEAFF. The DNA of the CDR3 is TGTGCCAGCCATAGCTTAGGAAGCACTGAAGCTTTCTTT.

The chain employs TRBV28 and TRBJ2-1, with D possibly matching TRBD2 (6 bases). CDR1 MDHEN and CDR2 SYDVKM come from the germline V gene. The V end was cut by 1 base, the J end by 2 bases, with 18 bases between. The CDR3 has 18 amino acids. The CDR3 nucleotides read TGTGCCAGCAGTTTATCCCCTCCGGTCGCGGGAACCTACAATGAGCAGTTCTTC. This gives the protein CASSLSPPVAGTYNEQFF.

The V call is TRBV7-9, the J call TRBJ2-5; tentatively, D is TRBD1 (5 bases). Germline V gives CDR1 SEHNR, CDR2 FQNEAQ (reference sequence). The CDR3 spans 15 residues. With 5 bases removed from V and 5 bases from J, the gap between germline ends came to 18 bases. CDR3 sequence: CASSRFSQGLETQYF. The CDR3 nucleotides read TGTGCCAGCAGCCGGTTCTCTCAGGGATTGGAGACCCAGTACTTC.

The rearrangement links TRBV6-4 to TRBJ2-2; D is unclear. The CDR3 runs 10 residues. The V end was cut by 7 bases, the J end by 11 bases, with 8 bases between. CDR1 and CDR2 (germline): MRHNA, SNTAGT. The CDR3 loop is CASTRPELFF. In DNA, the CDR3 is TGTGCCAGCACGCGACCCGAGCTGTTTTTT.

The CDR3 is CSARRGGNFKTDTQYF. As DNA, the CDR3 is TGCAGTGCTAGGCGCGGGGGTAATTTTAAGACAGATACGCAGTATTTT. The V and J genes are TRBV20-1 and TRBJ2-3; 7 nucleotides line up with TRBD2. Germline CDR1 reads DFQATT; CDR2 reads SNEGSKA (reference sequence). Losses at the gene ends were 3 bases for V and 3 bases for J; bases not matched to a gene: 12. The CDR3 covers 16 residues.

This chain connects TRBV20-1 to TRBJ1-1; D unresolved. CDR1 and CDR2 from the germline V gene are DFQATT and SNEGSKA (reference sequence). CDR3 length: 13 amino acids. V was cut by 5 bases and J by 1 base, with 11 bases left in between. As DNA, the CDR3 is TGCAGTGCTCAGCCGGGAGAGAACACTGAAGCTTTCTTT. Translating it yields CSAQPGENTEAFF.

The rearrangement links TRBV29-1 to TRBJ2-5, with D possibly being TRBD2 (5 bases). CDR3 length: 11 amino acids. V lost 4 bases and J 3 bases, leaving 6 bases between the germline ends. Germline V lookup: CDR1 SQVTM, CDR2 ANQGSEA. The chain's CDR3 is CSVAGEETQYF. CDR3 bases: TGCAGCGTTGCCGGGGAAGAGACCCAGTACTTC.

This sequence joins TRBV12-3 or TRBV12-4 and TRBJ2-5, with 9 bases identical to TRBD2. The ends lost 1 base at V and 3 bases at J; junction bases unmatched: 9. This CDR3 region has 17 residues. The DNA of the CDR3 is TGTGCCAGCAGTTTAGTTGCACTAGCGGGCCTCAAAGAGACCCAGTACTTC. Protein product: CASSLVALAGLKETQYF.

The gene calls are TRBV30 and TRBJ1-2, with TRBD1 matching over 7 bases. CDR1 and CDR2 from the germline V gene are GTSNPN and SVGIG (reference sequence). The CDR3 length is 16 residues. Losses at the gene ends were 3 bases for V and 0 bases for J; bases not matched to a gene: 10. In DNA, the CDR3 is TGTGCCTGGAGCCACCCAGGGACAGTTGCTAACTATGGCTACACCTTC. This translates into CAWSHPGTVANYGYTF.

The CDR3 reads CASSPDRERGYTF. The CDR3 bases are TGCGCCAGCAGTCCTGACAGGGAGCGTGGCTACACCTTC. The gene calls are TRBV5-1 and TRBJ1-2, with 7 bases fitting TRBD1. J was trimmed by 7 bases and V by 5 bases; bases with no gene match: 8. The germline gives CDR1 SGHRS, CDR2 YFSETQ. CDR3 size: 13 residues.

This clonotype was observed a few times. Written as DNA, the CDR3 is TGTGCCAGCAGCCCAGACAGGGGGGTTAAGGAAGCTTTCTTT. Its protein product is CASSPDRGVKEAFF. The chain recombines TRBV7-2 with TRBJ1-1; 9 nucleotides align to TRBD1. Unmatched junction bases numbered 9, after V lost 5 bases and J lost 8 bases. CDR3 length equals 14 residues. Germline lookup yields CDR1 SGHTA and CDR2 FQGNSA.

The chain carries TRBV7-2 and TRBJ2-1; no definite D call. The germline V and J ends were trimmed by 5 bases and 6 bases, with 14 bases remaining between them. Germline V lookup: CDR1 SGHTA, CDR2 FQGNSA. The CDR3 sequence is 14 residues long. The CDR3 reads CASSPPGSGNEQFF. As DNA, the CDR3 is TGTGCCAGCAGCCCCCCTGGATCTGGCAATGAGCAGTTCTTC.

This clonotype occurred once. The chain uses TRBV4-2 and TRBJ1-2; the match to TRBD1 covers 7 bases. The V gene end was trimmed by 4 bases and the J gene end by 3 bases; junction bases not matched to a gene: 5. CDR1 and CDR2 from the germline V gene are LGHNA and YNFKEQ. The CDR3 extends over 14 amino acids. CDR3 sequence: CASSRQGTDYGYTF. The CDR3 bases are TGTGCCAGCAGCCGACAGGGAACTGACTATGGCTACACCTTC.

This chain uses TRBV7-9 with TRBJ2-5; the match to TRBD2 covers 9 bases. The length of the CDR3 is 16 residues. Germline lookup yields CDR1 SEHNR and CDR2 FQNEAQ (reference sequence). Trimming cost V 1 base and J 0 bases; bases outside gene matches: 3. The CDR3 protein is CASSLGSGGYQETQYF. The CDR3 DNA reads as TGTGCCAGCAGCTTAGGGAGCGGGGGGTACCAAGAGACCCAGTACTTC. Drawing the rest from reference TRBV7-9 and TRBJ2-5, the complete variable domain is DTGVSQNPRHKITKRGQNVTFRCDPISEHNRLYWYRQTLGQGPEFLTYFQNEAQLEKSRLLSDRFSAERPKGSFSTLEIQRTEQGDSAMYLCASSLGSGGYQETQYFGPGTRLLVL.

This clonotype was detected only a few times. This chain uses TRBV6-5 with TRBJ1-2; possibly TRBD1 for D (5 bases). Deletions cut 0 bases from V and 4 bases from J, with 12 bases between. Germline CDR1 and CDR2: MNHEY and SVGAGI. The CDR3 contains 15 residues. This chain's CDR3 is CASSYSAGRLYGYTF. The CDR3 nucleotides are TGTGCCAGCAGTTACTCAGCGGGACGGCTCTATGGCTACACCTTC.

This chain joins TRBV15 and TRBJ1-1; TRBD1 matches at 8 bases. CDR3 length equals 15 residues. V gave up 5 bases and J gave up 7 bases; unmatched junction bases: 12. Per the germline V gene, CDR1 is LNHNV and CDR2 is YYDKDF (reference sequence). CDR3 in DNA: TGTGCCACCAGCCCCACTCTGACAGGGGCATTTGAAGCTTTCTTT. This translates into CATSPTLTGAFEAFF. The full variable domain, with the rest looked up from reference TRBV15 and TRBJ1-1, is DAMVIQNPRYQVTQFGKPVTLSCSQTLNHNVMYWYQQKSSQAPKLLFHYYDKDFNNEADTPDNFQSRRPNTSFCFLDIRSPGLGDTAMYLCATSPTLTGAFEAFFGQGTRLTVV.

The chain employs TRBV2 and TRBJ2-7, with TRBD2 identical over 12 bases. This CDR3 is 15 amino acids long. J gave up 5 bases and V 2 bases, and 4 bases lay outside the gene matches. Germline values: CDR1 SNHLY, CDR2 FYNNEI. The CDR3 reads CASSELAGGPHEQYF. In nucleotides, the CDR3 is TGTGCCAGCAGTGAACTAGCGGGAGGGCCGCACGAGCAGTACTTC.

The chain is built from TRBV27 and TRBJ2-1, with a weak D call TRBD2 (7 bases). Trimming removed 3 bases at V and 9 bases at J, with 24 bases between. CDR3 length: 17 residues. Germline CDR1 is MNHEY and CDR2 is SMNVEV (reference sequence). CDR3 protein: CASSLGGQQDVGSEQFF. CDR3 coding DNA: TGTGCCAGCAGTTTGGGGGGGCAGCAGGACGTGGGGAGTGAGCAGTTCTTC.

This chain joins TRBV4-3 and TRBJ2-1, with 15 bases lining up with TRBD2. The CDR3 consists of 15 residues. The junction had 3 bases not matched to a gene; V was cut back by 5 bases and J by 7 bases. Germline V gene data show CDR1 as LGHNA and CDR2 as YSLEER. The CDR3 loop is CASSWTSGGENEQFF. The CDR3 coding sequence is TGCGCCAGCAGCTGGACTAGCGGGGGGGAAAATGAGCAGTTCTTC.